Described below is a single T cell receptor (beta chain) sequence and its context. Original data processing: The assay estimated nucleated cells by amplifying reference gene primers. Produced via immunoSEQ multiplex PCR; TCRdb's table is partial and in-frame only. The DNA gave D and trimming, while V, J and clone size come from that table. The table shows 250,000 to 400,000 clones, with around 87% occurring only once. The data belong to a study of blood T cell repertoires in COVID-19. In the study overall: Donors in the United States, Italy and Spain gave samples during acute or convalescent COVID-19. T cells, B-cell-depleted T cells, or PBMCs supplied cDNA or gDNA.

The CDR3 consists of 15 residues. Per germline, CDR1 SNHLY and CDR2 FYNNEI. J gave up 2 bases and V 8 bases, and 9 bases lay outside the gene matches. The clonotype was recovered from a man between 50 and 59 years old with active or convalescent COVID-19. V and J are TRBV2 and TRBJ2-7; 10 bases align to TRBD1. Specimen: peripheral blood. This chain's CDR3 is CASHQGQGMAYEQYF. The CDR3 DNA reads as TGTGCCAGCCACCAGGGACAGGGGATGGCCTACGAGCAGTACTTC.